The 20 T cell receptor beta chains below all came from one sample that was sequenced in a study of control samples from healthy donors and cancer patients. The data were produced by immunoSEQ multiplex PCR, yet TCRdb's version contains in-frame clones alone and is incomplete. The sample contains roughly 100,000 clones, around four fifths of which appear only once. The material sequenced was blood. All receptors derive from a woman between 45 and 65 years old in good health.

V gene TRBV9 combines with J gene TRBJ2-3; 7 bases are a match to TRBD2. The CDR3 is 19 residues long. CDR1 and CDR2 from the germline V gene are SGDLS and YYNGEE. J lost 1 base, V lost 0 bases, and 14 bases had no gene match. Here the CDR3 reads CASSVEVREASGGTDTQYF. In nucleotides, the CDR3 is TGTGCCAGCAGCGTAGAAGTTAGGGAGGCTAGCGGCGGCACAGATACGCAGTATTTT. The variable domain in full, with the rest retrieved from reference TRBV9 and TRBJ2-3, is DSGVTQTPKHLITATGQRVTLRCSPRSGDLSVYWYQQSLDQGLQFLIQYYNGEERAKGNILERFSAQQFPDLHSELNLSSLELGDSALYFCASSVEVREASGGTDTQYFGPGTRLTVL.

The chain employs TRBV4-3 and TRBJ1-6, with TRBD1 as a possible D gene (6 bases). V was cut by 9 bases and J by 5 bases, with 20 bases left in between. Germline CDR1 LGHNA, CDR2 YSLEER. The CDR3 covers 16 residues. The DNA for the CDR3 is TGCGCCAGTGACAGGAACCAAGCTAAGGATAATTCACCCCTCCACTTT. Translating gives CASDRNQAKDNSPLHF.

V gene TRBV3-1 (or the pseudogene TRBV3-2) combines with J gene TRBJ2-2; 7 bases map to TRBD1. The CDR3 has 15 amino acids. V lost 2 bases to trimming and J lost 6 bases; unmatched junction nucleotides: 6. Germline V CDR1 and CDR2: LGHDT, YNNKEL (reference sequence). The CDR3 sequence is CASSQLTGDPGELFF. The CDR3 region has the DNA TGTGCCAGCAGCCAACTTACAGGGGACCCCGGGGAGCTGTTTTTT.

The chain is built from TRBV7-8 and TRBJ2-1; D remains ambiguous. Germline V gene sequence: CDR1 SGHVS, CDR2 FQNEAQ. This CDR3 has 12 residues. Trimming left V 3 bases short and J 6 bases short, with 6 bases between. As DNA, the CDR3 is TGTGCCAGCAGCTTTGGCCTCAATGAGCAGTTCTTC. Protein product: CASSFGLNEQFF. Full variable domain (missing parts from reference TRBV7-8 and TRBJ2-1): GAGVSQSPRYKVAKRGQDVALRCDPISGHVSLFWYQQALGQGPEFLTYFQNEAQLDKSGLPSDRFFAERPEGSVSTLKIQRTQQEDSAVYLCASSFGLNEQFFGPGTRLTVL.

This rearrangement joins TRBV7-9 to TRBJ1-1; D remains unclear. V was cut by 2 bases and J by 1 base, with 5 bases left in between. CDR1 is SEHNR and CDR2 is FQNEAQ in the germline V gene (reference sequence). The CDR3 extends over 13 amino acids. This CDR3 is CASSLSGNTEAFF. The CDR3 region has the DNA TGTGCCAGCAGCTTATCAGGGAACACTGAAGCTTTCTTT.

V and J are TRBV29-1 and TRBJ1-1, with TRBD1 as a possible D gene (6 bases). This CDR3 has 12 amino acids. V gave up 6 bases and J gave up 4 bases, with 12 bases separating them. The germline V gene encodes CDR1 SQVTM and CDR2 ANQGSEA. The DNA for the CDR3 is TGCAGCGTCGTTTCAGGGGTCACTGAAGCTTTCTTT. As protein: CSVVSGVTEAFF.

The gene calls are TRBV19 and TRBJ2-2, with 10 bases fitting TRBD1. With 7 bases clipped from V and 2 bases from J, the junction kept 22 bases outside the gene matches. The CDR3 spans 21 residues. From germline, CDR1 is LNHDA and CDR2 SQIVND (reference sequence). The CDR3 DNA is TGTGCCAGTAACCTAACTCCCGGGACAGGGGTGGGTGTCCCAAACACCGGGGAGCTGTTTTTT. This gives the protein CASNLTPGTGVGVPNTGELFF. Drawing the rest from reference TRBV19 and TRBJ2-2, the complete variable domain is DGGITQSPKYLFRKEGQNVTLSCEQNLNHDAMYWYRQDPGQGLRLIYYSQIVNDFQKGDIAEGYSVSREKKESFPLTVTSAQKNPTAFYLCASNLTPGTGVGVPNTGELFFGEGSRLTVL.

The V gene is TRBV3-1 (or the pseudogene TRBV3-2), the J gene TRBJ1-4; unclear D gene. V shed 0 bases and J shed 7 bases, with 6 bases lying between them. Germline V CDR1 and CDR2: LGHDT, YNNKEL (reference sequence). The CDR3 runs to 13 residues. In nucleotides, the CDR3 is TGTGCCAGCAGCCAAGACGCTGTTGAAAAACTGTTTTTT. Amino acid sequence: CASSQDAVEKLFF.

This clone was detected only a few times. DNA for the CDR3: TGTGCCAGCAGCTTACAGCCAGGGGCGCATGGCTACACCTTC. Translating gives CASSLQPGAHGYTF. The chain uses TRBV11-2 and TRBJ1-2; weak D call: TRBD1 (6 bases). Germline V gene sequence: CDR1 SGHAT, CDR2 FQNNGV. V shed 2 bases and J shed 6 bases, with 13 bases lying between them. The CDR3 sequence is 14 residues long.

The CDR3 DNA reads as TGCGCCAGCAGCTTGGTAGGGAGCCATGAGCAGTTCTTC. Protein product: CASSLVGSHEQFF. V is TRBV5-1 and J is TRBJ2-1; the D gene is possibly TRBD2 (5 bases). The germline V gene encodes CDR1 SGHRS and CDR2 YFSETQ. The germline V and J ends were trimmed by 0 bases and 8 bases, with 9 bases remaining between them. The CDR3 has 13 amino acids.

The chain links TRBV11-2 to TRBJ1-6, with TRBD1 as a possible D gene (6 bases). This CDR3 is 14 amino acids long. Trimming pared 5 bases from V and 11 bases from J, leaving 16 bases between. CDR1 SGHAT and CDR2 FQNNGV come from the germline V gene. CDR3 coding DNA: TGTGCCAGCAGCCAAACAGGGTCGGGGGCACCCCTCCACTTT. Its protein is CASSQTGSGAPLHF.

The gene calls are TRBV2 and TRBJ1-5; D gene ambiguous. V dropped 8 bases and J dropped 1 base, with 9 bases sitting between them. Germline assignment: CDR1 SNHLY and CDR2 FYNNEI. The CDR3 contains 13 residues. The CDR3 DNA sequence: TGTGCCAGCTGCCGGGAAAGCAATCAGCCCCAGCATTTT. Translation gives CASCRESNQPQHF.

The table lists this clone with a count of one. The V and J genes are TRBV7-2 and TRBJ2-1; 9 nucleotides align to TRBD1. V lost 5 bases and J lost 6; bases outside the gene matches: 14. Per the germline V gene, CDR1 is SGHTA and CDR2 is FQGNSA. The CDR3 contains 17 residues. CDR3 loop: CASSLSTGGGLSNEQFF. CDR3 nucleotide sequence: TGTGCCAGCAGCCTGTCGACAGGGGGGGGTTTAAGCAATGAGCAGTTCTTC.

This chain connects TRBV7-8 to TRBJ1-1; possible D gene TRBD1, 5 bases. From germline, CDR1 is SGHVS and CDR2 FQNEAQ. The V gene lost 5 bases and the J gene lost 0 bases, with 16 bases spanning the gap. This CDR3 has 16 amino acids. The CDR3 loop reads CASSISPGRLNTEAFF. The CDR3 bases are TGTGCCAGCAGCATCTCGCCGGGACGGTTGAACACTGAAGCTTTCTTT.

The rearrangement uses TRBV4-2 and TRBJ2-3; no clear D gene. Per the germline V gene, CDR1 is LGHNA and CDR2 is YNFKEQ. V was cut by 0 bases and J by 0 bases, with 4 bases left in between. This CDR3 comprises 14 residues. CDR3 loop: CASSQDGSTDTQYF. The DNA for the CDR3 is TGTGCCAGCAGCCAAGACGGGAGCACAGATACGCAGTATTTT.

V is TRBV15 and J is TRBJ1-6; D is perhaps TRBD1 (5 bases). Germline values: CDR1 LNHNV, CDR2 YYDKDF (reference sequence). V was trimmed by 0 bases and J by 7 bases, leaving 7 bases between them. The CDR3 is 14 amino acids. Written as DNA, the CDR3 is TGTGCCACCAGCAGAGAAGGGGAAAATTCACCCCTCCACTTT. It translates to CATSREGENSPLHF.

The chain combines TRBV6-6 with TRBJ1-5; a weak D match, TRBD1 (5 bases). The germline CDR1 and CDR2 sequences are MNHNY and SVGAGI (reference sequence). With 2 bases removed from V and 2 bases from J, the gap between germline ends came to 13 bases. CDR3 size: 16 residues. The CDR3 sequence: CASSYKSGLGNQPQHF. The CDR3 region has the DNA TGTGCCAGCAGTTACAAGTCAGGGCTGGGCAATCAGCCCCAGCATTTT.

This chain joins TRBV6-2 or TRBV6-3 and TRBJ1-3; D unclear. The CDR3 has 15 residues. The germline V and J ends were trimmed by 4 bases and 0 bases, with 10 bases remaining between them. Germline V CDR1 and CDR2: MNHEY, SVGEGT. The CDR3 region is CASSFGRISGNTIYF. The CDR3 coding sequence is TGTGCCAGCAGTTTTGGACGGATCTCTGGAAACACCATATATTTT.

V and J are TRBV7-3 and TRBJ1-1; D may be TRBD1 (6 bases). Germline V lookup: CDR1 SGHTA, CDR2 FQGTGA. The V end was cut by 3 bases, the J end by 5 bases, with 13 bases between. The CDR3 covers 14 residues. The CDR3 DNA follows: TGTGCCAGCAGCTTGGCAGGGGTAGGGACTGAAGCTTTCTTT. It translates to CASSLAGVGTEAFF. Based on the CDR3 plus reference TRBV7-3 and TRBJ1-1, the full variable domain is GAGVSQTPSNKVTEKGKYVELRCDPISGHTALYWYRQSLGQGPEFLIYFQGTGAADDSGLPNDRFFAVRPEGSVSTLKIQRTERGDSAVYLCASSLAGVGTEAFFGQGTRLTVV.

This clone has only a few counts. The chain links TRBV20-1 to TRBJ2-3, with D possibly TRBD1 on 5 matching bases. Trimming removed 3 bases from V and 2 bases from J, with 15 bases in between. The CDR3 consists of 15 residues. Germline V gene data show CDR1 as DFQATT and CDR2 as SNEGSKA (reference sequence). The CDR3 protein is CSASRLDRATDTQYF. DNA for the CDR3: TGCAGTGCTAGTAGGCTAGACAGAGCCACAGATACGCAGTATTTT.